The 15 T cell receptor beta chains presented below share a single source sample, sequenced in a study of blood T cell repertoires in COVID-19. The assay was immunoSEQ multiplex PCR, and TCRdb's table has in-frame clones only and misses some. The sample includes around 46,000 clones, 86% of them seen just once. Sequenced: PBMCs or T cells enriched from blood (not recorded which). All receptors come from a woman between 50 and 59 years old who had recovered from COVID-19.

A single count supports this clone. This chain joins TRBV19 and TRBJ2-7, with TRBD1 identical over 8 bases. The CDR3 length is 14 residues. V was pared by 5 bases and J by 3 bases, with 6 bases of the junction left unmatched. Germline lookup yields CDR1 LNHDA and CDR2 SQIVND (reference sequence). The CDR3 is CASSDRDRRYEQYF. CDR3 DNA: TGTGCCAGTAGTGACCGGGACAGGCGCTACGAGCAGTACTTC.

The genes are TRBV6-2 or TRBV6-3 and TRBJ1-1, with D maybe TRBD1 (6 bases). CDR1 MNHEY and CDR2 SVGEGT come from the germline V gene. The V and J ends lost 6 bases and 10 bases respectively, with 12 bases between them. This CDR3 comprises 11 residues. The CDR3 loop reads CASRYRAGAFF. CDR3 DNA: TGTGCCAGCAGATACAGGGCGGGAGCTTTCTTT.

This chain connects TRBV4-3 to TRBJ1-2, with D unclear. The V and J ends lost 0 bases and 4 bases respectively, with 6 bases between them. Germline-derived CDR1 and CDR2 are LGHNA and YSLEER. CDR3 length equals 13 residues. This chain's CDR3 is CASSQEGSYGYTF. CDR3 coding DNA: TGCGCCAGCAGCCAAGAGGGCAGCTATGGCTACACCTTC.

The chain is built from TRBV19 and TRBJ1-1, with TRBD1 matching 12 bases. The CDR3 extends over 17 amino acids. V lost 5 bases to trimming and J lost 2 bases; unmatched junction nucleotides: 9. The germline V gene encodes CDR1 LNHDA and CDR2 SQIVND (reference sequence). The CDR3 DNA is TGTGCCAGTAGTCCCCGTGGGACAGGGGGCCTTAACACTGAAGCTTTCTTT. Protein product: CASSPRGTGGLNTEAFF.

The chain joins TRBV4-3 to TRBJ1-3; 7 bases are a match to TRBD1. The CDR3 contains 15 residues. Unmatched junction bases numbered 3, after V lost 4 bases and J lost 0 bases. Germline assignment: CDR1 LGHNA and CDR2 YSLEER. CDR3 sequence: CASSPDRNSGNTIYF. The DNA for the CDR3 is TGCGCCAGCAGCCCGGACAGGAACTCTGGAAACACCATATATTTT.

This clone was detected only once. The chain is built from TRBV28 and TRBJ1-2, with D unresolved. Germline lookup yields CDR1 MDHEN and CDR2 SYDVKM. Trimming took 7 bases from V and 7 from J, leaving 16 bases between them. The CDR3 runs to 13 residues. The CDR3 coding sequence is TGTGCCAGCACTTTCGACTGGTTGACTGGCTACACCTTC. This encodes CASTFDWLTGYTF.

The V call is TRBV19, the J call TRBJ2-1, with 9 bases fitting TRBD1. J gave up 5 bases and V 6 bases, and 8 bases lay outside the gene matches. The germline CDR1 and CDR2 sequences are LNHDA and SQIVND (reference sequence). There are 15 residues in the CDR3. For the CDR3, the DNA is TGTGCCAGTAGCTTGGGACAGGGTGGTCACAATGAGCAGTTCTTC. This codes for CASSLGQGGHNEQFF.

The rearrangement uses TRBV5-4 and TRBJ1-1; 7 nucleotides match TRBD1. Germline values: CDR1 SGHNT, CDR2 YYREEE (reference sequence). The CDR3 is made up of 15 amino acids. V gave up 0 bases and J gave up 2 bases; unmatched junction bases: 4. CDR3 residues: CASSLVDRPNTEAFF. The CDR3 coding sequence is TGTGCCAGCAGCTTGGTGGACAGGCCTAACACTGAAGCTTTCTTT.

The V and J genes are TRBV2 and TRBJ1-2; 7 positions agree with TRBD1. This CDR3 is 15 amino acids long. The V and J ends lost 1 base and 7 bases, in that order; junction bases with no gene match: 9. Germline values: CDR1 SNHLY, CDR2 FYNNEI. The CDR3: CASSEDVRGGSGYTF. The CDR3 DNA sequence: TGTGCCAGCAGTGAAGACGTACGAGGGGGCTCTGGCTACACCTTC. Using reference TRBV2 and TRBJ1-2 for the parts outside the CDR3, the full variable domain is EPEVTQTPSHQVTQMGQEVILRCVPISNHLYFYWYRQILGQKVEFLVSFYNNEISEKSEIFDDQFSVERPDGSNFTLKIRSTKLEDSAMYFCASSEDVRGGSGYTFGSGTRLTVV.

This chain links TRBV25-1 with TRBJ2-2; possibly TRBD2 for D (5 bases). V was cut by 0 bases and J by 5 bases, with 7 bases left in between. The CDR3 spans 14 residues. Germline CDR1 and CDR2: MGHDK and SYGVNS. The CDR3, as DNA: TGTGCCAGCAGTGAATATCGGGATACCGGGGAGCTGTTTTTT. Translating gives CASSEYRDTGELFF.

V and J are TRBV5-6 and TRBJ1-1; D is uncertain. The CDR3 spans 15 residues. V was trimmed by 4 bases and J by 1 base, leaving 14 bases between them. Germline CDR1 is SGHDT and CDR2 is YYEEEE. In nucleotides, the CDR3 is TGTGCCAGCAGCACCCCCGGGTGGCAGAACACTGAAGCTTTCTTT. It codes for CASSTPGWQNTEAFF.

The rearrangement links TRBV23-1 to TRBJ2-7; tentative D call: TRBD2 (7 bases). TRBV23-1 is designated an ORF whose function remains uncertain. The CDR3 contains 15 residues. V lost 7 bases and J lost 4, with 20 bases in between. The CDR3 nucleotides are TGCGCCAGCACTTGTGGGGGGGCCAGTAGATACGAGCAGTACTTC. Translation gives CASTCGGASRYEQYF.

This chain links TRBV5-8 with TRBJ2-5, with 7 bases matching TRBD1. In germline, CDR1 is SGHTS, CDR2 YDEGEE. This CDR3 region has 16 residues. The J segment lost 5 bases and the V segment lost 4 bases, leaving 14 bases of the junction unmatched. The CDR3 loop is CASSIGQEPRKETQYF. The CDR3 DNA follows: TGTGCCAGCAGCATCGGACAGGAACCTCGAAAGGAGACCCAGTACTTC.

The rearrangement joins TRBV14 to TRBJ2-4; perhaps TRBD2 as D (6 bases). This CDR3 has 13 residues. Germline V CDR1 and CDR2: SGHDN, FVKESK. The V and J ends lost 4 bases and 5 bases respectively, with 9 bases between them. CDR3 sequence (DNA): TGTGCCAGCAGCCCTTGGGGGGAAAACATTCAGTACTTC. As protein: CASSPWGENIQYF.

The V and J genes are TRBV28 and TRBJ2-1; TRBD2 aligns across 9 bases. Losses at the gene ends were 2 bases for V and 3 bases for J; bases not matched to a gene: 8. Germline assignment: CDR1 MDHEN and CDR2 SYDVKM. CDR3 length: 17 residues. The CDR3 nucleotides read TGTGCCAGCAGTTTAGACGTCCTAGCGGGGAGCTACAATGAGCAGTTCTTC. It encodes CASSLDVLAGSYNEQFF.